The 30 T cell receptor beta chains below come from one sample, sequenced in a study of blood T cell repertoires in COVID-19. Clones were sequenced by immunoSEQ multiplex PCR, and TCRdb holds only the in-frame ones, with some missing. This sample yields over 150,000 clones, of which 70% to 90% are seen a single time; around 1.1% belongs to the top ten. Sequenced: peripheral blood. Receptors originate from a man aged 25-40 years with acute or convalescent COVID-19.

CDR3 region: CASSLRTPKTQYF. The CDR3 coding sequence is TGTGCCAGCAGTTTGAGGACTCCGAAGACCCAGTACTTC. The V call is TRBV28, the J call TRBJ2-5; tentative D call: TRBD2 (5 bases). CDR3 size: 13 residues. Trimming shortened V by 3 bases and J by 6 bases, and 11 bases separated the two germline ends. Germline V gives CDR1 MDHEN, CDR2 SYDVKM.

The J gene is TRBJ1-6, the V gene TRBV13, with 8 bases matching TRBD1. Germline assignment: CDR1 PRHDT and CDR2 FYEKMQ (reference sequence). This CDR3 comprises 14 residues. Germline trimming cut 10 bases from V and 7 bases from J; bases unmatched to any gene: 9. In nucleotides, the CDR3 is TGTGCCACTAGGCGGGGACAGGTCAATTCACCCCTCCACTTT. Residues: CATRRGQVNSPLHF.

This chain uses TRBV28 with TRBJ1-1; possibly TRBD1 for D (5 bases). Trimming removed 6 bases at V and 3 bases at J, with 14 bases between. This CDR3 is built from 14 residues. Germline lookup yields CDR1 MDHEN and CDR2 SYDVKM. The CDR3 region is CASRNAGPHTEAFF. CDR3 in DNA: TGTGCCAGCAGAAACGCAGGGCCCCACACTGAAGCTTTCTTT.

The rearrangement uses TRBV6-5 and TRBJ2-3; the D is unclear. This CDR3 is built from 14 residues. V was trimmed by 6 bases and J by 0 bases, leaving 10 bases between them. Germline V gives CDR1 MNHEY, CDR2 SVGAGI. The CDR3 loop is CASRLLESTDTQYF. The DNA for the CDR3 is TGTGCCAGCAGACTACTCGAAAGCACAGATACGCAGTATTTT.

The V gene is TRBV7-3, the J gene TRBJ2-2, with unresolved D. V gave up 0 bases and J gave up 0 bases, with 8 bases separating them. Germline lookup yields CDR1 SGHTA and CDR2 FQGTGA. CDR3 length: 16 residues. The CDR3 loop is CASSLTGRSNTGELFF. The CDR3 coding sequence is TGTGCCAGCAGCTTAACTGGCAGATCGAACACCGGGGAGCTGTTTTTT. The full variable domain, in which reference TRBV7-3 and TRBJ2-2 provide the parts outside the CDR3, is GAGVSQTPSNKVTEKGKYVELRCDPISGHTALYWYRQSLGQGPEFLIYFQGTGAADDSGLPNDRFFAVRPEGSVSTLKIQRTERGDSAVYLCASSLTGRSNTGELFFGEGSRLTVL.

Notes on this clone: Other nucleotide sequences from this sample produce the same CDR3. The V call is TRBV19, the J call TRBJ1-6; D possibly corresponds to TRBD1 (6 bases). The V gene's germline CDR1 is LNHDA and CDR2 SQIVND (reference sequence). The CDR3 consists of 15 residues. V shed 5 bases and J shed 0 bases, with 8 bases lying between them. Written as DNA, the CDR3 is TGTGCCAGTAGTCAGGGGAGCTCCTATAATTCACCCCTCCACTTT. This encodes CASSQGSSYNSPLHF.

The J gene is TRBJ2-1, the V gene TRBV11-2; possible D gene TRBD2, 6 bases. This CDR3 has 15 amino acids. In germline, CDR1 is SGHAT, CDR2 FQNNGV. Deletions cut 4 bases from V and 5 bases from J, with 15 bases between. CDR3 coding DNA: TGTGCCAGCAGCTCCCTTACGGGGAGGAACAATGAGCAGTTCTTC. Its translation: CASSSLTGRNNEQFF.

J is TRBJ2-1 and V is TRBV20-1, with D perhaps TRBD2 (5 bases). Germline V gene lookup returns CDR1 DFQATT and CDR2 SNEGSKA (reference sequence). V shed 3 bases and J shed 0 bases, with 12 bases lying between them. The CDR3 covers 15 residues. CDR3 nucleotides: TGCAGTGCTAGTGAGGTGGCGGGCTCCTACAATGAGCAGTTCTTC. Translation: CSASEVAGSYNEQFF.

The count of this clone is one. This chain uses TRBV5-4 with TRBJ1-2; D is perhaps TRBD1 (5 bases). Germline V gene sequence: CDR1 SGHNT, CDR2 YYREEE (reference sequence). This CDR3 has 15 amino acids. V dropped 3 bases and J dropped 5 bases, with 17 bases sitting between them. The CDR3: CASSSAPTDRYGYTF. The CDR3 region has the DNA TGTGCCAGCAGCTCCGCCCCGACAGATAGGTATGGCTACACCTTC.

The V and J genes are TRBV18 and TRBJ2-1; 7 bases are a match to TRBD1. The CDR3 loop spans 14 amino acids. V was clipped by 6 bases and J by 9 bases; unmatched bases: 11. Germline assignment: CDR1 KGHSH and CDR2 LQKENI. CDR3 amino acids: CASSPTNRGPEQFF. The CDR3 region has the DNA TGTGCCAGCTCCCCAACCAACAGGGGTCCTGAGCAGTTCTTC.

V is TRBV19 and J is TRBJ1-3, with D maybe TRBD1 (5 bases). The CDR3 has 16 residues. Germline values: CDR1 LNHDA, CDR2 SQIVND (reference sequence). V dropped 9 bases and J dropped 0 bases, with 18 bases sitting between them. The CDR3 reads CASNPWGGASGNTIYF. The CDR3 coding sequence is TGTGCCAGCAACCCCTGGGGCGGCGCCTCTGGAAACACCATATATTTT.

This clone was seen a handful of times. The chain joins TRBV9 to TRBJ1-2, with TRBD1 as a possible D gene (5 bases). Trimming stripped 1 base from V and 2 bases from J, with 6 bases between. The CDR3 has 13 amino acids. Germline V gene lookup returns CDR1 SGDLS and CDR2 YYNGEE. The CDR3 reads CASSVRGNYGYTF. The CDR3 DNA reads TGTGCCAGCAGCGTACGGGGGAACTATGGCTACACCTTC.

The sample holds one count of this clone. The chain has TRBV11-2 and TRBJ2-6; no clear D gene. V lost 5 bases and J lost 2, with 7 bases in between. In germline, CDR1 is SGHAT, CDR2 FQNNGV. The CDR3 has 14 amino acids. CDR3 nucleotides: TGTGCCAGCAGCCCCTTTACTGGGGCCAACGTCCTGACTTTC. Amino acid sequence: CASSPFTGANVLTF.

This clone appeared a few times. The V gene is TRBV20-1, the J gene TRBJ2-1; no firm D call. Trimming shortened V by 3 bases and J by 9 bases, and 9 bases separated the two germline ends. The V gene's germline CDR1 is DFQATT and CDR2 SNEGSKA (reference sequence). CDR3 length equals 11 residues. The CDR3 DNA is TGCAGTGCTAGCAAGCACCCTGAGCAGTTCTTC. Residues: CSASKHPEQFF.

V is TRBV30 and J is TRBJ1-2, with 9 nucleotides matching TRBD1. Germline assignment: CDR1 GTSNPN and CDR2 SVGIG (reference sequence). The CDR3 is 13 residues long. Trimming took 3 bases from V and 6 from J; bases not matched to a gene: 5. CDR3 in amino acids: CAWSRDRADGYTF. CDR3 sequence (DNA): TGTGCCTGGAGCAGGGACAGGGCTGATGGCTACACCTTC. The full variable domain, its missing parts supplied by reference TRBV30 and TRBJ1-2, is SQTIHQWPATLVQPVGSPLSLECTVEGTSNPNLYWYRQAAGRGLQLLFYSVGIGQISSEVPQNLSASRPQDRQFILSSKKLLLSDSGFYLCAWSRDRADGYTFGSGTRLTVV.

The genes are TRBV18 and TRBJ2-3; the D is unclear. This CDR3 is built from 12 residues. V lost 6 bases and J lost 6, with 10 bases in between. Germline-derived CDR1 and CDR2 are KGHSH and LQKENI. CDR3: CASSPLSDTQYF. For the CDR3, the DNA is TGTGCCAGCTCTCCCCTATCTGATACGCAGTATTTT.

The rearrangement links TRBV18 to TRBJ2-1, with D perhaps matching TRBD2 (6 bases). Germline CDR1 KGHSH, CDR2 LQKENI. Trimming stripped 6 bases from V and 2 bases from J, with 14 bases between. This CDR3 is built from 15 residues. DNA for the CDR3: TGTGCCAGCTCGTCGAGGAGGGTCCCCTACAATGAGCAGTTCTTC. This gives the protein CASSSRRVPYNEQFF.

This chain joins TRBV27 and TRBJ2-3; the D gene is possibly TRBD1 (5 bases). CDR3 length equals 16 residues. Germline assignment: CDR1 MNHEY and CDR2 SMNVEV (reference sequence). V lost 3 bases to trimming and J lost 2 bases, with 15 bases between them. CDR3: CASSFRVNSPTDTQYF. CDR3 coding DNA: TGTGCCAGCAGTTTCAGGGTCAATAGTCCCACAGATACGCAGTATTTT.

This chain connects TRBV27 to TRBJ2-7, with TRBD1 as a possible D gene (5 bases). From germline, CDR1 is MNHEY and CDR2 SMNVEV (reference sequence). V shed 2 bases and J shed 6 bases, with 17 bases lying between them. The CDR3 is 15 residues long. CDR3 sequence: CASSLHPQGIGEQYF. In nucleotides, the CDR3 is TGTGCCAGCAGTTTACACCCCCAGGGAATCGGCGAGCAGTACTTC.

The chain carries TRBV7-9 and TRBJ2-1; no definite D call. Between the trimmed V and J ends, which lost 2 bases and 9 bases, there was a span of 11 bases. CDR3 size: 13 residues. Germline V gene data show CDR1 as SEHNR and CDR2 as FQNEAQ (reference sequence). The chain's CDR3 is CASSLTTLGEQFF. DNA of the CDR3: TGTGCCAGCAGCTTAACTACTTTAGGTGAGCAGTTCTTC.

This rearrangement joins TRBV15 to TRBJ1-2; perhaps TRBD1 as D (5 bases). CDR1 is LNHNV, CDR2 YYDKDF, per germline (reference sequence). There are 16 residues in the CDR3. The ends were cut back, 7 bases at V and 4 bases at J, with 22 bases in the middle. The CDR3 protein is CATNEIGGGRPYGYTF. CDR3 nucleotide sequence: TGTGCCACCAACGAGATTGGGGGGGGTAGACCCTATGGCTACACCTTC. Complete variable domain (other parts from reference TRBV15 and TRBJ1-2): DAMVIQNPRYQVTQFGKPVTLSCSQTLNHNVMYWYQQKSSQAPKLLFHYYDKDFNNEADTPDNFQSRRPNTSFCFLDIRSPGLGDTAMYLCATNEIGGGRPYGYTFGSGTRLTVV.

This clone has more than one count but fewer than ten. The CDR3: CASSVGGRGTYEQYF. CDR3 DNA: TGTGCCAGCAGCGTAGGAGGGCGAGGAACCTACGAGCAGTACTTC. J is TRBJ2-7 and V is TRBV9; D is possibly TRBD2 (5 bases). The V end was cut by 0 bases, the J end by 2 bases, with 12 bases between. This CDR3 contains 15 residues. In germline, CDR1 is SGDLS, CDR2 YYNGEE.

This clone was counted between two and nine times. The CDR3 is CASSEFGRGINYGYTF. The CDR3 DNA is TGTGCCAGCAGTGAATTCGGGAGGGGCATAAACTATGGCTACACCTTC. V is TRBV6-1 and J is TRBJ1-2; perhaps TRBD1 as D (5 bases). Germline-derived CDR1 and CDR2 are MNHNS and SASEGT. Trimming removed 2 bases at V and 2 bases at J, with 15 bases between. The CDR3 has 16 amino acids.

This sequence joins TRBV24-1 and TRBJ2-7; 9 nucleotides match TRBD1. This CDR3 has 15 residues. Germline V gene lookup returns CDR1 KGHDR and CDR2 SFDVKD. J gave up 3 bases and V 5 bases, and 7 bases lay outside the gene matches. The CDR3 DNA sequence: TGTGCCACCAGTGGATCGGGACAGGGCCTCTACGAGCAGTACTTC. As protein: CATSGSGQGLYEQYF.

This sequence joins TRBV4-1 and TRBJ2-2, with D tentatively TRBD1 (5 bases). Germline V gene data show CDR1 as MGHRA and CDR2 as YSYEKL. This CDR3 has 15 residues. With 1 base removed from V and 3 bases from J, the gap between germline ends came to 9 bases. DNA for the CDR3: TGCGCCAGCAGCCAAGCTGGACAACACACCGGGGAGCTGTTTTTT. It specifies CASSQAGQHTGELFF.

This clone was seen once. The genes are TRBV13 and TRBJ2-2; 9 nucleotides match TRBD2. V was pared by 2 bases and J by 3 bases, with 4 bases of the junction left unmatched. The CDR3 loop spans 16 amino acids. Germline V gene lookup returns CDR1 PRHDT and CDR2 FYEKMQ (reference sequence). The CDR3 DNA sequence: TGTGCCAGCAGCTTATGGCGGGGGGGCGACACCGGGGAGCTGTTTTTT. It translates to CASSLWRGGDTGELFF.

This sequence joins TRBV27 and TRBJ2-5; 12 positions agree with TRBD2. Germline values: CDR1 MNHEY, CDR2 SMNVEV (reference sequence). After removal of 3 bases from V and 2 bases from J, the junction contained 1 base not matched to a gene. The CDR3 sequence is 15 residues long. Here the CDR3 reads CASSFTSGGQETQYF. CDR3 nucleotide sequence: TGTGCCAGCAGTTTTACTAGCGGGGGGCAAGAGACCCAGTACTTC.

This clone came up a few times. The J gene is TRBJ1-3, the V gene TRBV28; unclear D gene. V was trimmed by 7 bases and J by 2 bases, leaving 15 bases between them. Germline V lookup: CDR1 MDHEN, CDR2 SYDVKM. CDR3 length: 15 residues. The CDR3 here is CASIKAGLPGNTIYF. CDR3 coding DNA: TGTGCCAGCATCAAGGCCGGACTCCCTGGAAACACCATATATTTT. Variable domain in full (rest from reference TRBV28 and TRBJ1-3): DVKVTQSSRYLVKRTGEKVFLECVQDMDHENMFWYRQDPGLGLRLIYFSYDVKMKEKGDIPEGYSVSREKKERFSLILESASTNQTSMYLCASIKAGLPGNTIYFGEGSWLTVV.

J is TRBJ1-2 and V is TRBV30, with D uncertain. V dropped 5 bases and J dropped 0 bases, with 7 bases sitting between them. The germline CDR1 and CDR2 sequences are GTSNPN and SVGIG (reference sequence). The CDR3 extends over 12 amino acids. The CDR3 DNA follows: TGTGCCTGGGAGGGAGCTAACTATGGCTACACCTTC. Translated, it gives CAWEGANYGYTF. The whole variable domain, remainder taken from reference TRBV30 and TRBJ1-2, is SQTIHQWPATLVQPVGSPLSLECTVEGTSNPNLYWYRQAAGRGLQLLFYSVGIGQISSEVPQNLSASRPQDRQFILSSKKLLLSDSGFYLCAWEGANYGYTFGSGTRLTVV.

CDR3 nucleotide sequence: TGTGCCAGCAGCCAACAGGGGGCGCGGAGTTCACCCCTCCACTTT. Protein: CASSQQGARSSPLHF. J is TRBJ1-6 and V is TRBV3-1 (or the pseudogene TRBV3-2), with 8 bases that match TRBD1. V lost 2 bases and J lost 9; bases outside the gene matches: 6. The CDR3 covers 15 residues. Germline CDR1 reads LGHDT; CDR2 reads YNNKEL (reference sequence).